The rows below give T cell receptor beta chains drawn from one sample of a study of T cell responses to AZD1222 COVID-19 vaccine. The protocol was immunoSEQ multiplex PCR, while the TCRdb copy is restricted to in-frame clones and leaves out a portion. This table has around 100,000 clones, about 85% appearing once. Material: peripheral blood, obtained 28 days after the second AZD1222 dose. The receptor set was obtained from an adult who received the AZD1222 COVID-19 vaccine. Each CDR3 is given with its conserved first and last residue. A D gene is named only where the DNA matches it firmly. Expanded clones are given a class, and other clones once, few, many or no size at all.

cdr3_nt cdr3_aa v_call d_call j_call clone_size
TGTGCCTGGAGTCGACTGACACCTAACACTGAAGCTTTCTTT CAWSRLTPNTEAFF TRBV30 - TRBJ1-1 -
TGTGCCAGCAGTTACCAAGAGACCCAGTACTTC CASSYQETQYF TRBV2 - TRBJ2-5 -
TGTGCCAGCAGCTTAGCTACGTCCGCGGGAGTCGGCACCGGGGAGCTGTTTTTT CASSLATSAGVGTGELFF TRBV7-9 TRBD2 TRBJ2-2 -
TGTGCCAGCAGCCCCCACAGATCCACCGGAAACACCATATATTTT CASSPHRSTGNTIYF TRBV14 - TRBJ1-3 -
TGTGCCAGTAGTATCCGCCATGAGCAGTTCTTC CASSIRHEQFF TRBV19 - TRBJ2-1 -
TGTGCCAGCAGCCAGGGACAGGGGGCAAATTCACCCCTCCACTTT CASSQGQGANSPLHF TRBV9 TRBD1 TRBJ1-6 -
TGTGCCAGCAGCTTAGGCGGCGGAAACACCATATATTTT CASSLGGGNTIYF TRBV7-2 - TRBJ1-3 -
TGCGCCAGCAGCCAAGATAACGACAGGGGGACAGATACGCAGTATTTT CASSQDNDRGTDTQYF TRBV4-1 TRBD1 TRBJ2-3 once
TGTGCCAGCAGCGTAGGAATAGGGGACTTCCAAGAGACCCAGTACTTC CASSVGIGDFQETQYF TRBV9 - TRBJ2-5 -
TGTGCCATCAGTGATAGTAACTATGGCTACACCTTC CAISDSNYGYTF TRBV10-3 - TRBJ1-2 few
TGTGCCAGTAACCCGAGCTCCTATAATTCACCCCTCCACTTT CASNPSSYNSPLHF TRBV19 - TRBJ1-6 -
TGCAGCGTTGAAAAAGGACTAGCGGAGCAGTTCTTC CSVEKGLAEQFF TRBV29-1 TRBD2 TRBJ2-1 -
TGTGCCAGCCGGAGAGACAGGAGGAACGAGCAGTACTTC CASRRDRRNEQYF TRBV7-2 - TRBJ2-7 -
TGTGCCAGCTCAATGGGACAGGGCACCTACGAGCAGTACTTC CASSMGQGTYEQYF TRBV18 TRBD1 TRBJ2-7 few
TGTGCCAGCAGCCAAGGGGCGGGCGTGTACAATGAGCAGTTCTTC CASSQGAGVYNEQFF TRBV3-1/TRBV3-2 - TRBJ2-1 -
TGTGCCAGCAGTTTAACCTCCTACCCTGGGGCCAACGTCCTGACTTTC CASSLTSYPGANVLTF TRBV27 - TRBJ2-6 -
TGTGCCAGCAGCCCCCGGATGGCGGGGGGCCCTGGGGACACCGGGGAGCTGTTTTTT CASSPRMAGGPGDTGELFF TRBV4-2 TRBD2 TRBJ2-2 -
TGCGCCAGCAGTCCACCCGGGCCTCCCTCGTCTAACTATGGCTACACCTTC CASSPPGPPSSNYGYTF TRBV23-1 - TRBJ1-2 -
TGCGCCAGCACGAAGGACCAAGAGACCCAGTACTTC CASTKDQETQYF TRBV5-1 - TRBJ2-5 -
TGTGCCAGCAGTTTATTAGGGGGGAGAGAGGATACGCAGTATTTT CASSLLGGREDTQYF TRBV28 - TRBJ2-3 -
TGTGCCACCAGTGATTATTTTGGGGGGGATCGGACCGGGGAGCTGTTTTTT CATSDYFGGDRTGELFF TRBV24-1 TRBD2 TRBJ2-2 -
TGTGCCAGCACGACGGGCCTAGGGGGCGAGCAGTACTTC CASTTGLGGEQYF TRBV18 - TRBJ2-7 -
TGTGCCAGCAGCTTAACTAGCGGACTAGCTGGGGCCAACGTCCTGACTTTC CASSLTSGLAGANVLTF TRBV7-3 TRBD2 TRBJ2-6 few
TGTGCCAGCTCACCACCCGTCAGGACAAATGAGCAGTTCTTC CASSPPVRTNEQFF TRBV18 - TRBJ2-1 -
TGTGCCAGCAGCTTGGCAGGCCCGAGACAGGGATCTTCACCCCTCCACTTT CASSLAGPRQGSSPLHF TRBV13 TRBD1 TRBJ1-6 -
TGCGCCAGCAGCGGGTCGGTAGCGGGAGAGGGTGAGCAGTTCTTC CASSGSVAGEGEQFF TRBV5-1 TRBD2 TRBJ2-1 -
TGTGCCAGCAGGGCCCCCGGGACTAGCGGAGACTACGAGCAGTACTTC CASRAPGTSGDYEQYF TRBV28 TRBD2 TRBJ2-7 -
TGTGCCAGCTCTTTCTACAGGGGTAGGGACACTGAAGCTTTCTTT CASSFYRGRDTEAFF TRBV18 TRBD1 TRBJ1-1 once
TGTGCCAGCAGTATTAGGAATGAGCAGTTCTTC CASSIRNEQFF TRBV28 - TRBJ2-1 -
TGTGCCAGCAGTCCTCTAGCGGGAGAACGAGAGACCCAGTACTTC CASSPLAGERETQYF TRBV28 TRBD2 TRBJ2-5 -
TGTGCCAGCAGTCAATACAGGGGGCCCAATCAGCCCCAGCATTTT CASSQYRGPNQPQHF TRBV27 TRBD1 TRBJ1-5 -
TGTGCCAGCAGTGAACAGGCTGTCGGGGGCTCAGAGACCCAGTACTTC CASSEQAVGGSETQYF TRBV2 - TRBJ2-5 -
TGTGCCAGCAGCGCCCGACTAGCGGGGGAAGAGACCCAGTACTTC CASSARLAGEETQYF TRBV3-1/TRBV3-2 TRBD2 TRBJ2-5 -
TGTGCCATCAGTAGGGACAGTTCCTACGAGCAGTACTTC CAISRDSSYEQYF TRBV10-3 TRBD1 TRBJ2-7 -
TGTGCCAGCTGCGCTACCTATGGACTAGCGGGAGCCTTCTACGAGCAGTACTTC CASCATYGLAGAFYEQYF TRBV5-7 TRBD2 TRBJ2-7 -
TGTGCCAGCAGCTTCGGGGTAGCGGACACAGATACGCAGTATTTT CASSFGVADTDTQYF TRBV7-2 - TRBJ2-3 -
TGTGCCAGCTCACCCCTAGGGGCACGCGAGCAGTACTTC CASSPLGAREQYF TRBV18 - TRBJ2-7 -
TGCGCCAGCAGCCAAGATTCCCACATGGGACAGGGAATAGCTGGCTACACCTTC CASSQDSHMGQGIAGYTF TRBV4-3 TRBD1 TRBJ1-2 -
TGCGCCAGCAGCCAAAGTCTAGCGGCAACCTACGAGCAGTACTTC CASSQSLAATYEQYF TRBV4-3 TRBD2 TRBJ2-7 -
TGTGCCAGCAGACGACAGGGGGCGCGTCACTATGGCTACACCTTC CASRRQGARHYGYTF TRBV6-5 TRBD1 TRBJ1-2 -
TGCGCCAGCAGCTTGATTGGCCTCTCTGGAAACACCATATATTTT CASSLIGLSGNTIYF TRBV5-1 - TRBJ1-3 -
TGTGCCAGCTCACCCGAGGACAGGGGCTGGGGCTACACCTTC CASSPEDRGWGYTF TRBV18 TRBD1 TRBJ1-2 -
TGCGCCAGTAGCACTATGCCGGGACACCTCTACGAGCAGTACTTC CASSTMPGHLYEQYF TRBV5-1 - TRBJ2-7 -
TGTGCCAGCACCTCGGACTTTCTAAATGGTCAGCCCCAGCATTTT CASTSDFLNGQPQHF TRBV7-9 - TRBJ1-5 -
TGTGCCAGCAGTTTAGGGCCCCACGGCGGGGAGCTGTTTTTT CASSLGPHGGELFF TRBV6-5 - TRBJ2-2 -
TGTGCCAGCAGTTTAAGGGTAGGGGACGAAGGCTACTATGGCTACACCTTC CASSLRVGDEGYYGYTF TRBV27 - TRBJ1-2 -
TGTGCCAGCAGCTCGGGGGGCAATGGCTACACCTTC CASSSGGNGYTF TRBV11-3 - TRBJ1-2 -
TGCGCCAGCCGGACCGGCGAAGACCGATTCTCCTACGAGCAGTACTTC CASRTGEDRFSYEQYF TRBV10-2 - TRBJ2-7 -
TGTGCCAGCAGCCCTTCCGGGACTAGCGGGGTAACAGATACGCAGTATTTT CASSPSGTSGVTDTQYF TRBV3-1/TRBV3-2 TRBD2 TRBJ2-3 once
TGTGCCAGCAGCTCTAATGACAGGCTAAGGGAAGCTTTCTTT CASSSNDRLREAFF TRBV7-2 - TRBJ1-1 once
TGTGCCAGCAGTTTGGGGCAGGGGTATTATGGCTACACCTTC CASSLGQGYYGYTF TRBV27 - TRBJ1-2 -
TGTGCCAGCAGCGGAGGGTGGGGACCGAACAATGAGCAGTTCTTC CASSGGWGPNNEQFF TRBV7-8 - TRBJ2-1 -
TGCGCCAGCAGACTCGTGGGTCGGCTAGCGGGACACCCAGATACGCAGTATTTT CASRLVGRLAGHPDTQYF TRBV5-1 TRBD2 TRBJ2-3 once